This section outlines one TCR beta chain sequence together with its context. Which antigen it targets is not known. Base qualities were left out, and no much larger clone turns up one base away. The collaborating institutions used their own protocols to collect whole blood in K2EDTA tubes. For TCRbeta analysis, collaborators shipped samples in one of three forms: frozen whole blood, isolated PBMCs, or DNA extracted from either of those sample types. The sample originates from a study of blood T cell repertoires in COVID-19 (dated by TCRdb to 2020 to 2021). Some background on the complete study: Collaborator samples came from the United States, Italy and Spain and covered acute and convalescent phases of COVID-19. Deeply sampled blood TCRbeta repertoires from subjects exposed to, actively infected with, or recovered from COVID-19 were included in the dataset. The repertoires were released in a freely available public database meant as a resource for research on the immune response to SARS-CoV-2. The samples were drawn from the first 160 participants of the ongoing ImmuneRACE study and from about 1,200 subjects provided by 6 global collaborators. The sample metadata nearly always contained a de-identified subject ID, COVID-19 status, age in years and sex. The prospective study material was composed of cDNA or gDNA derived from T cells, B-cell-depleted T cells, or PBMCs. Where available, HLA class I and class II types were taken from metadata supplied by the sample provider and were not determined by assay-based typing. Broader findings and caveats from the paper: The amount of clinical and demographic metadata varied by source and participant and was provided uncurated.

TCRbeta CDR3 regions were amplified from genomic DNA by means of the immunoSEQ Assay, a bias-controlled multiplex PCR. In the source study's methods: Within the assay, amplification of reference gene primers was used to estimate how many nucleated cells each sample contained. To quantify the absolute abundance of each unique TCRbeta CDR3 rearrangement, sequence reads were collapsed and filtered. For each sample, productive Simpson clonality was calculated as the square root of Simpson's diversity index across productive rearrangements. TCRdb carries this immuneACCESS record with in-frame sequences only. Its versions omit some clonotypes, under half of them owing to an unresolved V gene in the studies checked, with the rest unexplained. Clone size and the V and J calls come from that table; the DNA yielded D and trimming. Present in this sample are about 21,000 clones, 83% of which were seen just once. The ten top clones hold over 6.5% of the sample.

Inclusive of the bounding cysteine and phenylalanine, the CDR3 is 15 residues long. Here the CDR3 DNA is all that survives: 45 bases in frame from base 1. For CDR1 and CDR2, the germline V gene lists MNHEY and SVGEGT. V drops 6 bases and J drops 8 bases, leaving 20 bases in between. This clonotype was obtained from a human donor in a cohort sampled during active COVID-19. Sequenced material: peripheral blood. Recombination joined TRBV6-2 or TRBV6-3 with TRBJ1-5; possibly the D gene is TRBD1, per 6 matching bases. In nucleotide form, the sequence is TGTGCCAGCAGCCCCTCAGGGACATCATGGGAGCCCCAGCATTTT. Its translation is CASSPSGTSWEPQHF.